This T cell receptor beta chain originates from a study of tumor and adjacent non-tumor tissue in lung cancer. Study context: Patients were aged about 31 to 76, roughly 9 men and about 5 women, stage I to III. On average, productive TCRbeta reads reached roughly 3.9 million per sample. Whole-study findings and limits: Normal lung showed higher cumulative top 100 clone frequency than tumor. Compared with tumor, normal lung showed significantly lower TCR diversity.

No cell sorting was done before RNA was extracted from the tissue. Notes on this clonotype: The target antigen is unknown. The junction and the germline gene differ at one end; a read error may be behind it.

The CDR3 spans 12 residues. CDR1 ENHRY and CDR2 SYGVKD come from the germline V gene. The library came from three nested PCR rounds adapted from ARM-PCR protocols. Each CDR3 protein gets one entry after TCRdb re-called the multiplex PCR reads with MiXCR. Of tens of thousands of distinct CDR3 sequences listed, over 75% were seen once; the top ten hold approximately 12%. This clonotype was obtained from a woman aged 50 to 60 with non-small cell lung cancer. The sequencing sample was made of lung tumor tissue. V usage is TRBV10-3 and J usage is TRBJ2-1, with TRBD2 matching 7 bases. As DNA, the CDR3 is TGTGCAATCAGTTCGCGGGAGCATAAGCAGTTCTTC. Its translation is CAISSREHKQFF.